The 26 T cell receptor beta chains given below trace back to one sample, sequenced in a study of blood T cell repertoires in COVID-19. Here immunoSEQ multiplex PCR was the method, and the copy in TCRdb shows in-frame clones only, minus some. The sample shows about 170,000 clones, 80% to 85% of them seen only once. The sample taken for sequencing was peripheral blood. The origin of the receptors is a woman between 65 and 79 years old with COVID-19, enrolled during active disease.

CDR3 protein: CASSGTGNEQFF. CDR3 bases: TGTGCCAGCAGTGGGACAGGCAATGAGCAGTTCTTC. V gene TRBV2 combines with J gene TRBJ2-1, with 7 positions matching TRBD1. V shed 4 bases, J shed 6 bases, and the junction held 0 bases outside the gene matches. This CDR3 contains 12 residues. Per the germline V gene, CDR1 is SNHLY and CDR2 is FYNNEI.

V is TRBV24-1 and J is TRBJ2-1; 10 bases match TRBD1. The germline V gene encodes CDR1 KGHDR and CDR2 SFDVKD. The CDR3 consists of 15 residues. Germline trimming cut 7 bases from V and 3 bases from J; bases unmatched to any gene: 5. The CDR3 reads CATRPGTGVYNEQFF. The CDR3 coding sequence is TGTGCCACCAGACCGGGGACAGGGGTCTACAATGAGCAGTTCTTC.

Only a few counts were recorded for this clone. The genes are TRBV5-6 and TRBJ2-3; 11 positions agree with TRBD2. Germline lookup yields CDR1 SGHDT and CDR2 YYEEEE. J lost 0 bases, V lost 1 base, and 4 bases had no gene match. This CDR3 has 17 amino acids. CDR3 coding DNA: TGTGCCAGCAGCTTGAGAGGGACTAGCGGTAGCACAGATACGCAGTATTTT. Translating it yields CASSLRGTSGSTDTQYF.

The CDR3 DNA follows: TGTGCCAGCAGTAAGGACAGGGCACAGCCCCAGCATTTT. Encoded protein: CASSKDRAQPQHF. This chain connects TRBV27 to TRBJ1-5, with 8 bases identical to TRBD1. CDR3 length: 13 residues. V trimming: 5 bases; J trimming: 7 bases; junction bases outside the gene matches: 4. CDR1 is MNHEY and CDR2 is SMNVEV in the germline V gene (reference sequence).

V usage is TRBV30 and J usage is TRBJ1-2, with 10 bases lining up with TRBD1. The CDR3 is 14 residues long. Germline trimming cut 1 base from V and 5 bases from J; bases unmatched to any gene: 4. Germline CDR1 GTSNPN, CDR2 SVGIG (reference sequence). The CDR3 loop is CAWSGQGARYGYTF. CDR3 sequence (DNA): TGTGCCTGGAGTGGACAGGGGGCGCGATATGGCTACACCTTC.

Only one count was recorded for this clone. This chain links TRBV3-1 (or the pseudogene TRBV3-2) with TRBJ2-3, with 10 bases aligning to TRBD1. This CDR3 is 17 amino acids long. The germline CDR1 and CDR2 sequences are LGHDT and YNNKEL (reference sequence). With V trimmed by 4 bases and J by 4 bases, 11 bases remained unmatched. Here the CDR3 reads CASSLRQGANYPDTQYF. The CDR3 DNA sequence: TGTGCCAGCAGCCTTAGACAGGGGGCGAACTACCCAGATACGCAGTATTTT.

The chain links TRBV28 to TRBJ2-1; TRBD2 agrees at 7 bases. V trimming: 4 bases; J trimming: 3 bases; junction bases outside the gene matches: 9. In germline, CDR1 is MDHEN, CDR2 SYDVKM. The CDR3 is 16 residues long. The CDR3 loop reads CASSSTHSGYYNEQFF. In DNA, the CDR3 is TGTGCCAGCAGTTCTACTCATAGCGGGTACTACAATGAGCAGTTCTTC.

The V gene is TRBV9, the J gene TRBJ2-1; 8 bases line up with TRBD2. The germline V gene has CDR1 SGDLS and CDR2 YYNGEE. The CDR3 contains 15 residues. Trimming removed 3 bases from V and 2 bases from J; junction bases left unmatched: 4. In nucleotides, the CDR3 is TGTGCCAGCAGCGCATATAGCGGGACCTACAATGAGCAGTTCTTC. Its translation: CASSAYSGTYNEQFF.

This chain uses TRBV13 with TRBJ2-3; tentatively, D is TRBD2 (6 bases). Trimming shortened V by 5 bases and J by 0 bases, and 15 bases separated the two germline ends. Germline CDR1 reads PRHDT; CDR2 reads FYEKMQ (reference sequence). This CDR3 has 16 amino acids. The CDR3 nucleotides are TGTGCCAGCAGCCCCCCTCCTGGGGGGAGCACAGATACGCAGTATTTT. Its translation: CASSPPPGGSTDTQYF.

The chain links TRBV7-9 to TRBJ2-1, with a possible D match to TRBD1 (6 bases). CDR3 length: 18 residues. V was shortened by 4 bases and J by 1 base, with 20 bases between the two germline ends. The germline gives CDR1 SEHNR, CDR2 FQNEAQ (reference sequence). This CDR3 is CASSSLAFKGVSYNEQFF. The CDR3 bases are TGTGCCAGCAGCTCGCTGGCGTTCAAGGGGGTTTCCTACAATGAGCAGTTCTTC. Supplemented by reference TRBV7-9 and TRBJ2-1, the full variable domain reads DTGVSQNPRHKITKRGQNVTFRCDPISEHNRLYWYRQTLGQGPEFLTYFQNEAQLEKSRLLSDRFSAERPKGSFSTLEIQRTEQGDSAMYLCASSSLAFKGVSYNEQFFGPGTRLTVL.

This chain connects TRBV5-5 to TRBJ1-2; D is undetermined. V was pared by 0 bases and J by 4 bases, with 10 bases between. The CDR3 extends over 14 amino acids. Germline V lookup: CDR1 SGHKS, CDR2 YYEKEE (reference sequence). This chain's CDR3 is CASSLEERFYGYTF. CDR3 sequence (DNA): TGTGCCAGCAGCTTGGAGGAGAGATTCTATGGCTACACCTTC. Drawing the rest from reference TRBV5-5 and TRBJ1-2, the complete variable domain is DAGVTQSPTHLIKTRGQQVTLRCSPISGHKSVSWYQQVLGQGPQFIFQYYEKEERGRGNFPDRFSARQFPNYSSELNVNALLLGDSALYLCASSLEERFYGYTFGSGTRLTVV.

The rearrangement uses TRBV11-2 and TRBJ2-7; D call uncertain. CDR3 length equals 11 residues. The V gene lost 2 bases and the J gene lost 7 bases, with 6 bases spanning the gap. The germline gives CDR1 SGHAT, CDR2 FQNNGV. The chain's CDR3 is CASSLNQEQYF. For the CDR3, the DNA is TGTGCCAGCAGCTTAAATCAGGAGCAGTACTTC.

V usage is TRBV10-3 and J usage is TRBJ2-2; D perhaps matches TRBD1 (5 bases). The length of the CDR3 is 18 residues. Germline CDR1 ENHRY, CDR2 SYGVKD. The germline V and J ends were trimmed by 7 bases and 3 bases, with 24 bases remaining between them. The CDR3 reads CAITRIQVTPYYTGELFF. In nucleotides, the CDR3 is TGTGCCATCACCCGCATACAGGTAACACCCTATTACACCGGGGAGCTGTTTTTT.

The rearrangement links TRBV6-6 to TRBJ2-2; TRBD2 matches 9 bases. Trimming took 5 bases from V and 4 from J; bases not matched to a gene: 20. The CDR3 length is 20 residues. Germline V CDR1 and CDR2: MNHNY, SVGAGI (reference sequence). DNA for the CDR3: TGTGCCAGCAGTCCGGGAAGGCGGATTGGCGGGAGGGCGGGCACCGGGGAGCTGTTTTTT. Translated, it gives CASSPGRRIGGRAGTGELFF.

The chain joins TRBV6-1 to TRBJ2-7, with 7 bases that match TRBD1. Per germline, CDR1 MNHNS and CDR2 SASEGT. J gave up 6 bases and V 0 bases, and 5 bases lay outside the gene matches. The CDR3 runs to 14 residues. The CDR3 spells CASSEATGKVEQYF. The CDR3 DNA sequence: TGTGCCAGCAGTGAAGCGACAGGGAAGGTCGAGCAGTACTTC.

The table lists this clone with a few counts. The chain is built from TRBV29-1 and TRBJ1-2, with TRBD1 matching 7 bases. CDR3 length: 11 amino acids. J was trimmed by 6 bases and V by 7 bases; bases with no gene match: 5. Germline V gene lookup returns CDR1 SQVTM and CDR2 ANQGSEA. The chain's CDR3 is CSGGQADGYTF. The CDR3 nucleotides read TGCAGCGGAGGACAGGCCGATGGCTACACCTTC.

The chain links TRBV4-1 to TRBJ2-3; 9 bases fit TRBD1. CDR3 length equals 17 residues. Trimming cost V 5 bases and J 5 bases; bases outside gene matches: 14. Germline lookup yields CDR1 MGHRA and CDR2 YSYEKL. The CDR3 bases are TGCGCCAGCAGCAGATACCCCGGACAGGGGTCTGAAGATACGCAGTATTTT. It encodes CASSRYPGQGSEDTQYF.

This rearrangement joins TRBV27 to TRBJ1-6; TRBD1 matches 8 bases. Per germline, CDR1 MNHEY and CDR2 SMNVEV (reference sequence). J lost 0 bases, V lost 7 bases, and 2 bases had no gene match. This CDR3 has 15 amino acids. For the CDR3, the DNA is TGTGCCAGCAACAGGGGGGACTCCTATAATTCACCCCTCCACTTT. Its translation is CASNRGDSYNSPLHF.

The chain links TRBV10-3 to TRBJ1-2, with 7 bases identical to TRBD1. The CDR3 extends over 15 amino acids. After removal of 2 bases from V and 1 base from J, the junction contained 4 bases not matched to a gene. Germline V CDR1 and CDR2: ENHRY, SYGVKD. The CDR3 DNA follows: TGTGCCATCAGTGAGGGACAGGTTTTTAACTATGGCTACACCTTC. Amino acids: CAISEGQVFNYGYTF.

V and J are TRBV5-4 and TRBJ2-1; no definite D call. The CDR3 length is 15 residues. CDR1 is SGHNT and CDR2 is YYREEE in the germline V gene (reference sequence). Trimming pared 0 bases from V and 6 bases from J, leaving 13 bases between. CDR3 amino acids: CASSLGALPTNEQFF. In DNA, the CDR3 is TGTGCCAGCAGCTTGGGAGCCTTACCCACCAATGAGCAGTTCTTC. The full variable domain, completed using reference TRBV5-4 and TRBJ2-1, is ETGVTQSPTHLIKTRGQQVTLRCSSQSGHNTVSWYQQALGQGPQFIFQYYREEENGRGNFPPRFSGLQFPNYSSELNVNALELDDSALYLCASSLGALPTNEQFFGPGTRLTVL.

This chain joins TRBV5-4 and TRBJ2-1; 10 nucleotides agree with TRBD2. The CDR3 spans 15 residues. Germline V gene data show CDR1 as SGHNT and CDR2 as YYREEE (reference sequence). J gave up 4 bases and V 1 base, and 2 bases lay outside the gene matches. CDR3 in DNA: TGTGCCAGCAGCTTGTCTAGCGGGAGTTACAATGAGCAGTTCTTC. This encodes CASSLSSGSYNEQFF.

The genes are TRBV15 and TRBJ1-1; D is undetermined. The CDR3 is made up of 18 amino acids. The V and J ends lost 5 bases and 0 bases respectively, with 22 bases between them. Germline CDR1 and CDR2: LNHNV and YYDKDF (reference sequence). The CDR3 reads CATSFRVIGGDMNTEAFF. The CDR3, as DNA: TGTGCCACCAGCTTCCGAGTTATAGGCGGGGATATGAACACTGAAGCTTTCTTT.

This rearrangement joins TRBV7-3 to TRBJ2-3; D not certain. The germline V gene has CDR1 SGHTA and CDR2 FQGTGA. V was shortened by 2 bases and J by 2 bases, with 5 bases between the two germline ends. The CDR3 extends over 13 amino acids. CDR3 loop: CASSLGSTDTQYF. The CDR3 DNA follows: TGTGCCAGCAGCTTAGGCTCCACAGATACGCAGTATTTT. Full variable domain (remainder filled in from reference TRBV7-3 and TRBJ2-3): GAGVSQTPSNKVTEKGKYVELRCDPISGHTALYWYRQSLGQGPEFLIYFQGTGAADDSGLPNDRFFAVRPEGSVSTLKIQRTERGDSAVYLCASSLGSTDTQYFGPGTRLTVL.

This chain connects TRBV11-2 to TRBJ2-1; D is ambiguous. Germline V gene lookup returns CDR1 SGHAT and CDR2 FQNNGV. Trimming stripped 4 bases from V and 9 bases from J, with 7 bases between. This CDR3 has 11 residues. CDR3: CASSWNSEQFF. In DNA, the CDR3 is TGTGCCAGCAGCTGGAACAGTGAGCAGTTCTTC.

The V and J genes are TRBV30 and TRBJ1-6; no firm D call. The CDR3 has 13 residues. With 5 bases removed from V and 10 bases from J, the gap between germline ends came to 15 bases. Germline CDR1 and CDR2: GTSNPN and SVGIG (reference sequence). The CDR3 sequence: CAWQAGEVSPLHF. CDR3 DNA sequence: TGTGCCTGGCAAGCCGGGGAGGTGTCACCCCTCCACTTT. Filled out from reference TRBV30 and TRBJ1-6, the complete variable domain reads SQTIHQWPATLVQPVGSPLSLECTVEGTSNPNLYWYRQAAGRGLQLLFYSVGIGQISSEVPQNLSASRPQDRQFILSSKKLLLSDSGFYLCAWQAGEVSPLHFGNGTRLTVT.

As concerns this clone: No conserved phenylalanine or tryptophan is present at the end of the CDR3, so a read error is the likely explanation. The limits of the CDR3 on the DNA are not certain, so only TCRdb's listed CDR3 is given. The chain employs TRBV10-3 and TRBJ1-1; no DNA check was done on the table's D call, TRBD1. The CDR3 adds up to 16 amino acids, both ends counted. Per the germline V gene, CDR1 is ENHRY and CDR2 is SYGVKD. The CDR3 reads CAISESGAPLDPPRWS.